This entry features one TCR beta chain sequence. This receptor's antigen is unknown. No base quality information exists; no much larger clone differs at one position. V is reduced by 3 bases and J by 2 bases, leaving a spacing of 7 bases between them. CDR3 length: 13 amino acids, cysteine to phenylalanine. CDR3 DNA only is kept here, 39 bases in frame from base 1. CDR1 is given as SEHNR and CDR2 as FQNEAQ, both from the germline V gene (reference sequence). Library prep was done by PCR. At the Johns Hopkins FTIC core, DNA from the cultured CD4+ T cells underwent TCR sequencing with the Oncomine TCR Beta short-read assay. The QIAamp micro DNA kit was used to extract genomic DNA from the cultured CD4+ T cells. Oncomine TCR Beta libraries from cultured CD4+ T cells were pooled using unique dual indexes and sequenced on an Illumina iSeq 100. Processing in the source paper ran as follows. Non-productive sequences were removed, and CDR3s not starting with C, not ending with F or W, or shorter than 7 amino acids were discarded. Antigen-specific clonotypes were identified using the MANAFEST web application through comparison of peptide-stimulated wells with reference and other culture wells. An FDR below 0.05, an odds ratio above 5, and a productive frequency above 0.1% in at least two of three replicate wells were required for clones to be considered positive. A clonotype counted as cross-reactive if it showed significant expansion both in the SARS-CoV-2 spike wells and in at least one common cold coronavirus spike condition. Levenshtein distances (stringdist) and unrooted phylogenetic trees (ape) in R version 3.6.1 were used to assess CDR3 homology. Using fastp trimming at Q25 and MiXCR clonotype assembly, TCRdb reanalyzed the public sequencing data and kept in-frame beta chains. Each CDR3 protein appears once, grouped with its most common genes and DNA. The V and J calls here are based on TCRdb, not the publication. This sample comprises fewer than 15,000 distinct CDR3 sequences, approximately 56% of them detected only once. Roughly a sixth of the sample is held by the ten biggest clonotypes.

The sample originates from a study of vaccination and CD4 T cells after COVID-19 (dated by TCRdb to the early 2020s). Some background on the complete study: Convalescent patients had a positive SARS-CoV-2 result on nasal swab PCR, and of these patients, nine had mild disease and one had severe disease. Participants got two doses of the Pfizer-BioNTech BNT162b2 vaccine (n=8) or two doses of the Moderna mRNA-1273 vaccine (n=2). Post-vaccine blood samples were collected a median of about 11 weeks after the second vaccine dose, ranging from about 13 to 250 days. The cultures were stimulated with overlapping spike peptide pools from SARS-CoV-2 and from the common cold coronaviruses HCoV-NL63, HCoV-OC43 and HCoV-229E. Control cultures used a CEFX viral epitope pool as positive control, an HIV-1 Nef peptide pool as negative control, or no peptide. Post-COVID blood samples were collected from convalescent patients a median of approximately 93 days after diagnosis, with a range of about 30 to 170 days. In around nine COVID-19 convalescent patients and a few infection-naive healthy vaccine recipients, the spike-specific CD4+ TCR repertoire before mRNA vaccination was compared with the repertoire after mRNA vaccination. The convalescent cohort comprised six males and four females, including two Hispanic individuals, seven Caucasians, two Asians and one multiracial person. Broader findings and caveats from the paper: An increase in the median number of SARS-CoV-2-reactive clonotypes from 21 after infection to roughly 36 after vaccination was observed, but the change was not found to be significant. Only a relatively small number of convalescent patients were included in the study, and early timepoints following natural infection were not analyzed. In convalescent patients, a median around 90% of post-vaccine SARS-CoV-2-reactive clones were detected only after vaccination, and vaccine-specific priming was suggested by this finding. Nearly all vaccine-specific clones in convalescent patients (304 of 307) were mono-reactive for SARS-CoV-2 spike rather than cross-reactive with common cold coronaviruses.

This sample's treatment or condition label indicates: approximately 9-day PBMC culture with coronavirus spike peptide pools or control peptides (ViraFEST assay). The ViraFEST assay, used in the study, expanded antigen-specific T cells with peptide pools and then identified the expanded clonotypes through TCR sequencing. The positive SARS-CoV-2 PCR tests of the convalescent patients were dated from March to December 2020, before the Alpha, Beta and Delta variants emerged in the United States. Under 2.5 million PBMCs per well were cultured in IMDM with approximately 5.5% human AB serum and 8.5 to 10 IU/ml IL-2, plus 10 ug/ml peptide pools. On days 3 and 7, half of the culture medium was replaced with fresh IL-2-containing medium. CD4+ T cells were isolated after around ten days of culture through negative selection using the EasySep CD4+ T cell isolation kit. Ficoll-Paque Plus gradient centrifugation was used to isolate PBMCs from whole blood, and the isolated PBMCs were then either used fresh or cryopreserved at -140C. Culture conditions were generally each tested in triplicate wells.

The sample was CD4+ T cells from blood, cultured in vitro. The sequence is built from TRBV7-9 and TRBJ1-1; no D segment can be confidently identified. The sequence was obtained from a human donor who had recovered from COVID-19. CDR3 region: CASSFKVNTEAFF. The sequenced DNA: TGTGCCAGCAGCTTTAAGGTAAACACTGAAGCTTTCTTT.